This T cell receptor beta chain was found in a study of cytomegalovirus exposure and HLA in healthy donors. Regarding this clone: Its antigen remains unidentified.

The trim removed 6 bases at V and 4 bases at J, leaving 6 bases unmatched. The CDR3 runs 14 residues. Germline V gives CDR1 MNHEY, CDR2 SMNVEV (reference sequence). This PCR relied on a set of 60 Vbeta primers and 13 Jbeta primers. Sequencing used immunoSEQ multiplex PCR; TCRdb keeps in-frame clones, though not all of them. The data show roughly 130,000 clones, about 72% seen once. Broader study findings: One later analysis reportedly identified an Asian-associated ancestry cluster that showed fewer N-insertions than the approximately 700-donor mean.

J is TRBJ1-5 and V is TRBV27; 7 bases match TRBD1. Sequencing used PBMCs. The TCR was taken from a man aged 30 to 45 in good health and CMV-seropositive. The CDR3 is CASRQGTDNQPQHF. CDR3 DNA: TGTGCCAGCAGGCAAGGGACAGATAATCAGCCCCAGCATTTT.